This TCR beta chain was sequenced for a study of T cells in localized non-small cell lung cancer. The protocol was immunoSEQ multiplex PCR, while the TCRdb copy is restricted to in-frame clones and leaves out a portion. The table lists 55,000 or so clones, less than 85% of them singletons. Trimming took off 7 bases at V and 3 bases at J, with 15 bases between the two ends. Germline-derived CDR1 and CDR2 are MNHEY and SVGAGI. The CDR3 extends over 14 amino acids. Sequenced here: PBMCs, sampled before any cancer treatment. The receptor's source is a woman aged 40-69 years with stage II lung adenocarcinoma. The chain combines TRBV6-5 with TRBJ1-2; the D gene is possibly TRBD1 (5 bases). CDR3 sequence (DNA): TGTGCCAGCAACCCCGGGGGTTCAGACTATGGCTACACCTTC. Its protein is CASNPGGSDYGYTF.